These 26 T cell receptor beta chains were sequenced from one sample in a study of blood T cell repertoires in COVID-19. Only in-frame clones appear in the TCRdb table, and some are missing; sequencing was by immunoSEQ multiplex PCR. The sample lists around 97,000 clones; 75% to 90% were seen once. Sequences were obtained from peripheral blood. These receptors were taken from a human donor in a cohort sampled during active or convalescent COVID-19.

This sequence joins TRBV11-2 and TRBJ2-3, with 7 bases matching TRBD1. This CDR3 is 15 amino acids long. Losses at the gene ends were 5 bases for V and 2 bases for J; bases not matched to a gene: 7. In germline, CDR1 is SGHAT, CDR2 FQNNGV. The CDR3 bases are TGTGCCAGCAGCAGAGGTGACAGGGCCACAGATACGCAGTATTTT. This translates into CASSRGDRATDTQYF.

The chain is built from TRBV28 and TRBJ1-4, with D perhaps TRBD1 (5 bases). CDR3 length: 18 amino acids. V lost 6 bases and J 8 bases, leaving 28 bases between the germline ends. The germline gives CDR1 MDHEN, CDR2 SYDVKM. The CDR3: CASSPFDRATRRGEKLFF. CDR3 nucleotides: TGTGCCAGCAGCCCCTTCGACCGGGCGACGCGGAGGGGCGAAAAACTGTTTTTT.

The J gene is TRBJ1-1, the V gene TRBV6-1; D is undetermined. Trimming took off 0 bases at V and 6 bases at J, with 8 bases between the two ends. The CDR3 contains 13 residues. Germline V gene lookup returns CDR1 MNHNS and CDR2 SASEGT. The DNA of the CDR3 is TGTGCCAGCAGTGAAGCGCTCCGGGCTGAAGCTTTCTTT. This encodes CASSEALRAEAFF.

This chain joins TRBV5-5 and TRBJ1-1; D is perhaps TRBD1 (6 bases). With 4 bases removed from V and 5 bases from J, the gap between germline ends came to 18 bases. This CDR3 spans 15 amino acids. Germline CDR1 reads SGHKS; CDR2 reads YYEKEE (reference sequence). CDR3 sequence (DNA): TGTGCCAGCAGCATCCGAGACAGGTGGGGGACTGAAGCTTTCTTT. Translated: CASSIRDRWGTEAFF.

The chain couples TRBV10-3 to TRBJ1-1; 9 bases map to TRBD1. With 6 bases clipped from V and 1 base from J, the junction kept 6 bases outside the gene matches. The CDR3 runs to 15 residues. From germline, CDR1 is ENHRY and CDR2 SYGVKD. The CDR3 region is CAIRRQGVGNTEAFF. CDR3 coding DNA: TGTGCCATCAGGAGACAGGGGGTCGGGAACACTGAAGCTTTCTTT.

CDR3 sequence reads: CASSTPRGQGPPNNQPQHF. CDR3 DNA: TGTGCCAGTAGTACCCCGAGGGGACAGGGGCCCCCTAACAATCAGCCCCAGCATTTT. The V gene is TRBV19, the J gene TRBJ1-5; 10 positions match TRBD1. Germline CDR1 reads LNHDA; CDR2 reads SQIVND (reference sequence). V shed 4 bases and J 3 bases; nucleotides not matched to a gene: 15. The CDR3 spans 19 residues.

The chain is built from TRBV4-1 and TRBJ2-2, with 8 bases lining up with TRBD2. This CDR3 region has 19 residues. Germline loops: CDR1 MGHRA, CDR2 YSYEKL. V was pared by 0 bases and J by 0 bases, with 9 bases of the junction left unmatched. The DNA of the CDR3 is TGCGCCAGCAGCCAAGATCGAGGGCGGGGGGCGGCGAACACCGGGGAGCTGTTTTTT. Amino acid sequence: CASSQDRGRGAANTGELFF.

CDR3 in amino acids: CATSDKPDRVPYEQYF. The DNA of the CDR3 is TGTGCCACCAGTGATAAACCGGACAGGGTCCCCTACGAGCAGTACTTC. The chain joins TRBV24-1 to TRBJ2-7; TRBD1 matches 8 bases. This CDR3 has 16 residues. Germline values: CDR1 KGHDR, CDR2 SFDVKD. The trim removed 3 bases at V and 2 bases at J, leaving 8 bases unmatched.

The chain carries TRBV4-1 and TRBJ1-6, with 7 bases that match TRBD1. The length of the CDR3 is 16 residues. In germline, CDR1 is MGHRA, CDR2 YSYEKL. Trimming cost V 4 bases and J 5 bases; bases outside gene matches: 8. The CDR3 nucleotides read TGCGCCAGCAGCCTCCGACAGGGTTTCGATAATTCACCCCTCCACTTT. Translating gives CASSLRQGFDNSPLHF.

This clone was seen just once. The V and J genes are TRBV3-1 (or the pseudogene TRBV3-2) and TRBJ1-2; D might be TRBD1 (5 bases). The germline CDR1 and CDR2 sequences are LGHDT and YNNKEL (reference sequence). Trimming removed 3 bases from V and 6 bases from J, with 14 bases in between. The CDR3 sequence is 14 residues long. The CDR3 sequence: CASSHVQGGHGYTF. The CDR3 bases are TGTGCCAGCAGCCACGTCCAGGGCGGCCATGGCTACACCTTC.

The chain uses TRBV24-1 and TRBJ2-3; D may be TRBD1 (5 bases). Trimming pared 1 base from V and 0 bases from J, leaving 7 bases between. The CDR3 runs 15 residues. Per the germline V gene, CDR1 is KGHDR and CDR2 is SFDVKD. CDR3 amino acids: CATSDFGASTDTQYF. CDR3 DNA: TGTGCCACCAGTGATTTTGGGGCTAGCACAGATACGCAGTATTTT.

The CDR3 DNA reads as TGTGCCTGGAGTCCTCCCCCTGAGGGAGGAAAACTGTTTTTT. It translates to CAWSPPPEGGKLFF. The chain links TRBV30 to TRBJ1-4; D is ambiguous. This CDR3 comprises 14 residues. V was trimmed by 2 bases and J by 10 bases, leaving 17 bases between them. Germline V lookup: CDR1 GTSNPN, CDR2 SVGIG (reference sequence).

This chain joins TRBV5-1 and TRBJ1-3; D not certain. This CDR3 comprises 15 residues. Germline assignment: CDR1 SGHRS and CDR2 YFSETQ. V lost 0 bases and J lost 3, with 10 bases in between. The CDR3 coding sequence is TGCGCCAGCAGCTTGGGAGGAGGTATTGGAAACACCATATATTTT. Amino acid sequence: CASSLGGGIGNTIYF.

The rearrangement links TRBV11-3 to TRBJ1-4, with 7 bases that match TRBD1. The CDR3 runs to 15 residues. Germline loops: CDR1 SGHNT, CDR2 YENEEA. V dropped 4 bases and J dropped 13; count of bases not matched to a gene: 15. The CDR3 sequence: CASSYVQQGSKGLFF. As DNA, the CDR3 is TGTGCCAGCAGCTACGTTCAACAGGGGTCGAAAGGACTGTTTTTT.

The chain uses TRBV5-1 and TRBJ1-1; 7 bases agree with TRBD1. The germline CDR1 and CDR2 sequences are SGHRS and YFSETQ. The CDR3 extends over 14 amino acids. V was pared by 2 bases and J by 1 base, with 2 bases of the junction left unmatched. CDR3 amino acids: CASSFGQENTEAFF. The CDR3 nucleotides are TGCGCCAGCAGCTTTGGACAGGAGAACACTGAAGCTTTCTTT.

This clone showed up just once. The V call is TRBV3-1 (or the pseudogene TRBV3-2), the J call TRBJ2-1, with 11 bases lining up with TRBD2. There are 15 residues in the CDR3. The J segment lost 7 bases and the V segment lost 1 base, leaving 3 bases of the junction unmatched. Per the germline V gene, CDR1 is LGHDT and CDR2 is YNNKEL (reference sequence). In DNA form, the CDR3 reads TGTGCCAGCAGCCAAGGACTAGCGGGGTCGAATGAGCAGTTCTTC. Its translation: CASSQGLAGSNEQFF.

The V gene is TRBV5-4, the J gene TRBJ1-2; TRBD1 is a possible D gene (5 bases). V lost 3 bases, J lost 4 bases, and 22 bases lay in between. This CDR3 is built from 17 residues. Germline V gives CDR1 SGHNT, CDR2 YYREEE (reference sequence). The CDR3 spells CASSSGGGRTMGYGYTF. DNA of the CDR3: TGTGCCAGCAGCTCCGGGGGGGGTAGAACCATGGGCTATGGCTACACCTTC.

This clone is a singleton in its sample. The CDR3, as DNA: TGTGCCAGCACGGTACTGGGGGGTGATACGCAGTATTTT. It yields the protein CASTVLGGDTQYF. The V call is TRBV27, the J call TRBJ2-3; D is possibly TRBD2 (6 bases). The CDR3 length is 13 residues. Germline V gene data show CDR1 as MNHEY and CDR2 as SMNVEV (reference sequence). V shed 7 bases and J shed 6 bases, with 14 bases lying between them.

In this sample, this clone turned up once. The V gene is TRBV7-2, the J gene TRBJ1-2; D ambiguous. V gave up 6 bases and J gave up 10 bases, with 12 bases separating them. The CDR3 has 11 amino acids. CDR1 and CDR2 from the germline V gene are SGHTA and FQGNSA. The CDR3 nucleotides read TGTGCCAGCAGTCTCATACATGTCTACACCTTC. Translating it yields CASSLIHVYTF.

The chain combines TRBV7-2 with TRBJ2-3; tentatively, D is TRBD1 (6 bases). V was cut by 6 bases and J by 2 bases, with 12 bases left in between. CDR1 is SGHTA, CDR2 FQGNSA, per germline. CDR3 length equals 14 residues. Here the CDR3 DNA reads TGTGCCAGCAGGAAACAGGGTTACACAGATACGCAGTATTTT. This gives the protein CASRKQGYTDTQYF.

This rearrangement joins TRBV7-3 to TRBJ1-2, with TRBD1 matching 8 bases. Germline values: CDR1 SGHTA, CDR2 FQGTGA. The V segment lost 5 bases and the J segment 3 bases; nucleotides outside the gene matches: 2. CDR3 length equals 13 residues. The DNA of the CDR3 is TGTGCCAGCAGCGCGGGACAGGACTATGGCTACACCTTC. Translation gives CASSAGQDYGYTF.

The V gene is TRBV3-1 (or the pseudogene TRBV3-2), the J gene TRBJ2-1; D may be TRBD2 (6 bases). The V gene's germline CDR1 is LGHDT and CDR2 YNNKEL (reference sequence). The CDR3 extends over 15 amino acids. Trimming removed 1 base from V and 8 bases from J, with 15 bases in between. The CDR3 DNA reads TGTGCCAGCAGCCAAGTCCCTAGTTGGGGGGATGAGCAGTTCTTC. Translation gives CASSQVPSWGDEQFF.

This chain joins TRBV2 and TRBJ2-5; 7 nucleotides agree with TRBD2. Looked up from germline, CDR1 is SNHLY and CDR2 is FYNNEI. CDR3 length: 13 residues. The V segment lost 7 bases and the J segment 3 bases; nucleotides outside the gene matches: 5. CDR3 protein: CASKGLAEETQYF. CDR3 bases: TGTGCCAGCAAGGGCCTAGCGGAAGAGACCCAGTACTTC.

The chain employs TRBV11-1 and TRBJ2-3; tentative D call: TRBD2 (7 bases). Germline V CDR1 and CDR2: SGHAT, FQDESV (reference sequence). The CDR3 loop spans 16 amino acids. V was trimmed by 5 bases and J by 1 base, leaving 16 bases between them. The CDR3 loop is CASSPFGGQGTDTQYF. The CDR3 DNA reads TGTGCCAGCAGCCCCTTCGGGGGGCAGGGCACAGATACGCAGTATTTT.

The V and J genes are TRBV5-1 and TRBJ2-5; the match to TRBD1 covers 10 bases. This CDR3 comprises 17 residues. The V gene's germline CDR1 is SGHRS and CDR2 YFSETQ. The V segment lost 0 bases and the J segment 5 bases; nucleotides outside the gene matches: 10. The CDR3 DNA is TGCGCCAGCAGCTTGGTGGGACAGGGGTTCTTTTGGGAGACCCAGTACTTC. Encoded protein: CASSLVGQGFFWETQYF.

DNA for the CDR3: TGTGCCAGCCCCAGAGGGGTTGGACTAGCGGGGGATCCTGGCACAGATACGCAGTATTTT. It translates to CASPRGVGLAGDPGTDTQYF. J is TRBJ2-3 and V is TRBV5-8; 13 bases align to TRBD2. Per germline, CDR1 SGHTS and CDR2 YDEGEE. The CDR3 consists of 20 residues. V shed 7 bases and J 1 base; nucleotides not matched to a gene: 18.